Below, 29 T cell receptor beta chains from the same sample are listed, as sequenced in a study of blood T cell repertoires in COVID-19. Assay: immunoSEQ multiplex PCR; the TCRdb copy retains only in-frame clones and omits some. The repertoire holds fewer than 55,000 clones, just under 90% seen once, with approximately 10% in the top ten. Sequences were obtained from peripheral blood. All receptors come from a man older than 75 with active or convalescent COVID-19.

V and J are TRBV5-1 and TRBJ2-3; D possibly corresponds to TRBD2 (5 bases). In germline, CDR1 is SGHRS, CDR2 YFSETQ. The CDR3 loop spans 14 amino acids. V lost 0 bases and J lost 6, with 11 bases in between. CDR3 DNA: TGCGCCAGCAGCTTGGGGGCTAGCATGGATACGCAGTATTTT. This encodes CASSLGASMDTQYF. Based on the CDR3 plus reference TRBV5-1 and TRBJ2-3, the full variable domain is KAGVTQTPRYLIKTRGQQVTLSCSPISGHRSVSWYQQTPGQGLQFLFEYFSETQRNKGNFPGRFSGRQFSNSRSEMNVSTLELGDSALYLCASSLGASMDTQYFGPGTRLTVL.

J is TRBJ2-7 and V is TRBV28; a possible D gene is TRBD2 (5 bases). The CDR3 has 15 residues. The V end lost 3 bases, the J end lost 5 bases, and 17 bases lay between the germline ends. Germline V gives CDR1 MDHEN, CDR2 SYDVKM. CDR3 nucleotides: TGTGCCAGCAGTTTGCCCGGGATTTTTAGCCACGAGCAGTACTTC. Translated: CASSLPGIFSHEQYF.

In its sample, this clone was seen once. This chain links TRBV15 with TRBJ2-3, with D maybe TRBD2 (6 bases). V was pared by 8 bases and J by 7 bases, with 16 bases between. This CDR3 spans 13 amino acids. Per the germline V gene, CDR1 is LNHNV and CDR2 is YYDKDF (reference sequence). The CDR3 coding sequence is TGTGCCACCCGCCTATATAGCGGAAATACGCAGTATTTT. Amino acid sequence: CATRLYSGNTQYF.

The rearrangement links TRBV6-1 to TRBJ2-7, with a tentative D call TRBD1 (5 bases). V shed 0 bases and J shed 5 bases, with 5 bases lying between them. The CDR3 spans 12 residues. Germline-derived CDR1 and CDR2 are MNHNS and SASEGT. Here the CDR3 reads CASSEAGDEQYF. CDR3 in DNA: TGTGCCAGCAGTGAAGCAGGGGACGAGCAGTACTTC.

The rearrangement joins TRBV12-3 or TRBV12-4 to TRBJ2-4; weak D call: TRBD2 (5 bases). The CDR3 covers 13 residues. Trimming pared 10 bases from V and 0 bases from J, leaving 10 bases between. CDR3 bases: TGTGCCATTTCCGGGGTAGCCAAAAACATTCAGTACTTC. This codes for CAISGVAKNIQYF.

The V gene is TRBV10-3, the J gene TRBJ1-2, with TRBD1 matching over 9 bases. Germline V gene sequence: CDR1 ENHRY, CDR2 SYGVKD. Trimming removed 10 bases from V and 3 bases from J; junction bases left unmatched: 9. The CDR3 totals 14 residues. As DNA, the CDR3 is TGTGCCACCAGGACAGGGGCCTCGGACTATGGCTACACCTTC. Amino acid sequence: CATRTGASDYGYTF.

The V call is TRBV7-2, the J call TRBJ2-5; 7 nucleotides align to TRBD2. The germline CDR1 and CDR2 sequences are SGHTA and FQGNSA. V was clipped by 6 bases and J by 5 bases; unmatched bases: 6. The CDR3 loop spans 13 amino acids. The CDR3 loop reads CASRSGLVETQYF. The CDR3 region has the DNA TGTGCCAGCAGATCCGGACTAGTCGAGACCCAGTACTTC.

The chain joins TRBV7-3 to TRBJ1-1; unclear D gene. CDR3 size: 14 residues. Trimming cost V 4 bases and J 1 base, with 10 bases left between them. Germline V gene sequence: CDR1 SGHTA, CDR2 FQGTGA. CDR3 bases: TGTGCCAGCAGCTCCGAATCGGGGAACACTGAAGCTTTCTTT. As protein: CASSSESGNTEAFF.

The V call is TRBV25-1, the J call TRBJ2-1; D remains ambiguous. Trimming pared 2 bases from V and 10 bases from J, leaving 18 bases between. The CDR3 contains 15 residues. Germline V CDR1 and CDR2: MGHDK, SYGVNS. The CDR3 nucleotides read TGTGCCAGCAGTGAACCCACGTGGCCGCCTCAAGAGCAGTTCTTC. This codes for CASSEPTWPPQEQFF.

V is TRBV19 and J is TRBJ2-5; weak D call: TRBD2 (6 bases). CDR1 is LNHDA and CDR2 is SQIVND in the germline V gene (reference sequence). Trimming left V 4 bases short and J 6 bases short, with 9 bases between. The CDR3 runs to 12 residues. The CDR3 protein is CASSTGGQTQYF. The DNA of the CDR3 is TGTGCCAGTAGTACAGGAGGGCAGACCCAGTACTTC.

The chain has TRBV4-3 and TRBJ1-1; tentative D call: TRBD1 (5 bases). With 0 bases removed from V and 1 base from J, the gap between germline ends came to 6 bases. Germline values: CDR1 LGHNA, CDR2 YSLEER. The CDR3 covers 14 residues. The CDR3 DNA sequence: TGCGCCAGCAGCCAAGACGGGGGGAACACTGAAGCTTTCTTT. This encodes CASSQDGGNTEAFF.

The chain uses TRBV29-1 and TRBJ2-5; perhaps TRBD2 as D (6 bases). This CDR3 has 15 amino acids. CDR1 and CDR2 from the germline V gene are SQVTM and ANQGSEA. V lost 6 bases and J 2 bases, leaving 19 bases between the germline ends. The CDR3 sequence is CSVRTMGGGQETQYF. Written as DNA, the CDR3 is TGCAGCGTCAGGACTATGGGGGGTGGTCAAGAGACCCAGTACTTC. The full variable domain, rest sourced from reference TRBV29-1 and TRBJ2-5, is SAVISQKPSRDICQRGTSLTIQCQVDSQVTMMFWYRQQPGQSLTLIATANQGSEATYESGFVIDKFPISRPNLTFSTLTVSNMSPEDSSIYLCSVRTMGGGQETQYFGPGTRLLVL.

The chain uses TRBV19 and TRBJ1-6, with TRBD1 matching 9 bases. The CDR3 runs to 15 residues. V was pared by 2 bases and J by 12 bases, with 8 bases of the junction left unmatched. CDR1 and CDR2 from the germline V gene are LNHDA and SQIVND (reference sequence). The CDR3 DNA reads TGTGCCAGTAGTATATACCCCCCGGACAGGGGACCCCTCCACTTT. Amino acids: CASSIYPPDRGPLHF.

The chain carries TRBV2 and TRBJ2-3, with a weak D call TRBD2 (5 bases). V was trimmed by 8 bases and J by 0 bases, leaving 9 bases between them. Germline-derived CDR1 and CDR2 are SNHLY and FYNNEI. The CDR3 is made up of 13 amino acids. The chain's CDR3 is CASGRTSTDTQYF. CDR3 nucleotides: TGTGCCAGCGGACGGACTAGCACAGATACGCAGTATTTT.

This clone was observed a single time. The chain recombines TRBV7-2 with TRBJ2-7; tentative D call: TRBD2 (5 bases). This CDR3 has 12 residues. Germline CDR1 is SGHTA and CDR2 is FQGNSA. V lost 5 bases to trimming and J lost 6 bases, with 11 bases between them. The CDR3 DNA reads TGTGCCAGCAGCATCCCTAGCTTCGAGCAGTACTTC. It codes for CASSIPSFEQYF.

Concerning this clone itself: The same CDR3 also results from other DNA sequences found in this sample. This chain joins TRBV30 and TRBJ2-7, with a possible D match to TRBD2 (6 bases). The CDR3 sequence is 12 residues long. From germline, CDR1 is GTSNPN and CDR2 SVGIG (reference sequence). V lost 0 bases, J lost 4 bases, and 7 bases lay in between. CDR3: CAWSVGGYEQYF. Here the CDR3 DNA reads TGTGCCTGGAGTGTCGGGGGTTACGAGCAGTACTTC. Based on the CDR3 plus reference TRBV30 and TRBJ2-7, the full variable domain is SQTIHQWPATLVQPVGSPLSLECTVEGTSNPNLYWYRQAAGRGLQLLFYSVGIGQISSEVPQNLSASRPQDRQFILSSKKLLLSDSGFYLCAWSVGGYEQYFGPGTRLTVT.

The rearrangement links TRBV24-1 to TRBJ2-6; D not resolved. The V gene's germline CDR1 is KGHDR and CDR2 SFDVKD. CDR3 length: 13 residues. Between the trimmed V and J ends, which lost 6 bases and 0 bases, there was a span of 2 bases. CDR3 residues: CATSHSGANVLTF. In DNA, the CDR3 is TGTGCCACCAGTCACTCTGGGGCCAACGTCCTGACTTTC.

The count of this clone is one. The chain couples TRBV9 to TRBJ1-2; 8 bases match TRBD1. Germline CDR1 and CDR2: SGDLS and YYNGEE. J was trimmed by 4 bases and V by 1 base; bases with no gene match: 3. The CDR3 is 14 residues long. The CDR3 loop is CASSVLGTGYGYTF. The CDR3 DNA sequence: TGTGCCAGCAGCGTATTAGGGACAGGCTATGGCTACACCTTC.

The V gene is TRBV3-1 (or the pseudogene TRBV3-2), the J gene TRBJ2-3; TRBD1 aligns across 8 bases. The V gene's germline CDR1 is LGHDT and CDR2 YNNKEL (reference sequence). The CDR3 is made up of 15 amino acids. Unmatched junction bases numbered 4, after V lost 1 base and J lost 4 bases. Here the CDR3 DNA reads TGTGCCAGCAGCCAAGTGGTGACAGGGGCAGATACGCAGTATTTT. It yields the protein CASSQVVTGADTQYF.

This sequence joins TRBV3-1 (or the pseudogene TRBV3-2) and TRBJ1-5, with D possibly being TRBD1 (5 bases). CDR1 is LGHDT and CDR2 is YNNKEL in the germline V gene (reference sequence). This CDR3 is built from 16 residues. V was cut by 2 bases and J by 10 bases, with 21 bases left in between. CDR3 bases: TGTGCCAGCAGCCAACTTCGAAGGGGCCCAGCCCGTCCCCAGCATTTT. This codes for CASSQLRRGPARPQHF.

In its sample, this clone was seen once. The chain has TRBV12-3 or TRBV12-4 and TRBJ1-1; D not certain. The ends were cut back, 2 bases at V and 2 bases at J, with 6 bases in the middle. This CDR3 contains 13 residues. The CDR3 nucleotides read TGTGCCAGCAGTTTAATGAGTAACACTGAAGCTTTCTTT. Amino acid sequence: CASSLMSNTEAFF.

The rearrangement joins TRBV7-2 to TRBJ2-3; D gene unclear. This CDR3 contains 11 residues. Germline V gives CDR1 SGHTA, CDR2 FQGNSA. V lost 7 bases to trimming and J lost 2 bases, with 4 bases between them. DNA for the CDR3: TGTGCCAGCACCTACACAGATACGCAGTATTTT. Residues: CASTYTDTQYF.

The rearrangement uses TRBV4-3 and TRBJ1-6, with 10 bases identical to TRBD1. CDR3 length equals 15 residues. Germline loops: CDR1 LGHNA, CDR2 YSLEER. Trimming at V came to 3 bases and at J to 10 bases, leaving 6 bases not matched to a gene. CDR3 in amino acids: CASSQLTGGRSPLHF. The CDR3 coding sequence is TGCGCCAGCAGCCAGTTGACAGGGGGCCGGTCACCCCTCCACTTT.

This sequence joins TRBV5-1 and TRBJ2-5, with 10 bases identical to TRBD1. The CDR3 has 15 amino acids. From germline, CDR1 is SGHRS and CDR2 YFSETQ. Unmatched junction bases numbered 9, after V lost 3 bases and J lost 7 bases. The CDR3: CASSSGGTGDLTQYF. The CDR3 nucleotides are TGCGCCAGCAGCTCGGGGGGGACAGGGGACCTGACCCAGTACTTC. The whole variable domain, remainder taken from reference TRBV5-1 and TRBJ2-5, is KAGVTQTPRYLIKTRGQQVTLSCSPISGHRSVSWYQQTPGQGLQFLFEYFSETQRNKGNFPGRFSGRQFSNSRSEMNVSTLELGDSALYLCASSSGGTGDLTQYFGPGTRLLVL.

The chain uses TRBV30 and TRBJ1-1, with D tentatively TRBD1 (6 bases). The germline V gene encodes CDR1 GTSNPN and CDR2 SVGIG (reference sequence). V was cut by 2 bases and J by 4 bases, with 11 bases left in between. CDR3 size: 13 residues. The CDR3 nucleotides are TGTGCCTGGAGTAAAACAGGGAGCACTGAAGCTTTCTTT. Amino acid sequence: CAWSKTGSTEAFF.

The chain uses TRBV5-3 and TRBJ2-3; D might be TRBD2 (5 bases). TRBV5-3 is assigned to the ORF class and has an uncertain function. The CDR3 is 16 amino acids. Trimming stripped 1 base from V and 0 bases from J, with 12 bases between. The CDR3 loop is CARSLWRITSTDTQYF. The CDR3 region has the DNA TGTGCCAGAAGCTTGTGGAGGATAACTAGCACAGATACGCAGTATTTT.

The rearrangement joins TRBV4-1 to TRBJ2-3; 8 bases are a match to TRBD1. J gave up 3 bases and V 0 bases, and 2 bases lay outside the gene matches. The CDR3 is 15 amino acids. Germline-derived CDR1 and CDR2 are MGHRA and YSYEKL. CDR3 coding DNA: TGCGCCAGCAGCCAAGATGACAGGGGAACAGATACGCAGTATTTT. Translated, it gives CASSQDDRGTDTQYF.

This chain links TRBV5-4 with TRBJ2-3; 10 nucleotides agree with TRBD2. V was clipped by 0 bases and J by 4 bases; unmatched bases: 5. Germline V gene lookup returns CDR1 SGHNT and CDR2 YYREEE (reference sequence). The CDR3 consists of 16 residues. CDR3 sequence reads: CASSLGAGGSPDTQYF. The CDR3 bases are TGTGCCAGCAGCTTGGGAGCGGGAGGGAGCCCAGATACGCAGTATTTT.

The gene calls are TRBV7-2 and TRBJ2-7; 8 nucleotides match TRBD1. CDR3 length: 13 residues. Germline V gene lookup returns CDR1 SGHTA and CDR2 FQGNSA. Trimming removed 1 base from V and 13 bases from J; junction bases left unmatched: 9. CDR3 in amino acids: CASSLEPSGGKYF. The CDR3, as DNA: TGTGCCAGCAGCTTAGAGCCCTCAGGGGGCAAATACTTC.